Detailed here is one T cell receptor beta chain. What it recognizes is unknown. Survey level was the resolution at which the v3.0 immunoSEQ assay ran. Repertoires were generated with immunoSEQ multiplex PCR, while TCRdb's copy carries only in-frame clones and drops some. This repertoire shows tens of thousands of clones, over 75% found once; its top ten account for 6% to 7%. The entry originates in a study of long-term antiretroviral therapy in people with HIV. Overall study results and limits: Controls had broader CDR3 length ranges than HIV repertoires did.

V was pared by 4 bases and J by 6 bases, with 4 bases between. Germline V gene sequence: CDR1 ENHRY, CDR2 SYGVKD. This CDR3 has 11 amino acids. The sequencing here drew on unsorted PBMCs, taken 0.6 years after starting antiretroviral therapy. The chain uses TRBV10-3 and TRBJ2-1; D not certain. This receptor was taken from a man aged 18-30 years with HIV. CDR3 amino acids: CAISGLNEQFF. The CDR3 DNA reads as TGTGCCATCAGTGGACTCAATGAGCAGTTCTTC.